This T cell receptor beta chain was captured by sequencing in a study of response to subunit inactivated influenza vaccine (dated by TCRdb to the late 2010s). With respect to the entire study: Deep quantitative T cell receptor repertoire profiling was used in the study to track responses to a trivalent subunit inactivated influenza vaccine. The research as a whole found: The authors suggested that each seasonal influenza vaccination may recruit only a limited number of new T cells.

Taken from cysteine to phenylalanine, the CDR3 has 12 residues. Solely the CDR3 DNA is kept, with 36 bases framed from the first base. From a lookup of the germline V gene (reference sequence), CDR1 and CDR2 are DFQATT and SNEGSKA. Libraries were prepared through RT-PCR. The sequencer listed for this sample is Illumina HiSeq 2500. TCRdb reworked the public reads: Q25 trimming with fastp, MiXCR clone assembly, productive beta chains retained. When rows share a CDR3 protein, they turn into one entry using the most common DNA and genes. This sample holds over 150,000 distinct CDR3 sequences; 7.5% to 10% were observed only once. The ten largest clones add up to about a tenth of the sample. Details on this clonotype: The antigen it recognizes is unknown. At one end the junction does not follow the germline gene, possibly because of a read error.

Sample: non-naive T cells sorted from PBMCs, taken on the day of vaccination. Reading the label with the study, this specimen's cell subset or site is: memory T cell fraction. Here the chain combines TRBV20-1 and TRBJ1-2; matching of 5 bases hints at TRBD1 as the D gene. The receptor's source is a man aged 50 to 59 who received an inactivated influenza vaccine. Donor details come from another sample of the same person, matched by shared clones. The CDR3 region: CGAKARADGYTF. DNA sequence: TGCGGTGCTAAGGCCAGGGCGGATGGCTACACCTTC.